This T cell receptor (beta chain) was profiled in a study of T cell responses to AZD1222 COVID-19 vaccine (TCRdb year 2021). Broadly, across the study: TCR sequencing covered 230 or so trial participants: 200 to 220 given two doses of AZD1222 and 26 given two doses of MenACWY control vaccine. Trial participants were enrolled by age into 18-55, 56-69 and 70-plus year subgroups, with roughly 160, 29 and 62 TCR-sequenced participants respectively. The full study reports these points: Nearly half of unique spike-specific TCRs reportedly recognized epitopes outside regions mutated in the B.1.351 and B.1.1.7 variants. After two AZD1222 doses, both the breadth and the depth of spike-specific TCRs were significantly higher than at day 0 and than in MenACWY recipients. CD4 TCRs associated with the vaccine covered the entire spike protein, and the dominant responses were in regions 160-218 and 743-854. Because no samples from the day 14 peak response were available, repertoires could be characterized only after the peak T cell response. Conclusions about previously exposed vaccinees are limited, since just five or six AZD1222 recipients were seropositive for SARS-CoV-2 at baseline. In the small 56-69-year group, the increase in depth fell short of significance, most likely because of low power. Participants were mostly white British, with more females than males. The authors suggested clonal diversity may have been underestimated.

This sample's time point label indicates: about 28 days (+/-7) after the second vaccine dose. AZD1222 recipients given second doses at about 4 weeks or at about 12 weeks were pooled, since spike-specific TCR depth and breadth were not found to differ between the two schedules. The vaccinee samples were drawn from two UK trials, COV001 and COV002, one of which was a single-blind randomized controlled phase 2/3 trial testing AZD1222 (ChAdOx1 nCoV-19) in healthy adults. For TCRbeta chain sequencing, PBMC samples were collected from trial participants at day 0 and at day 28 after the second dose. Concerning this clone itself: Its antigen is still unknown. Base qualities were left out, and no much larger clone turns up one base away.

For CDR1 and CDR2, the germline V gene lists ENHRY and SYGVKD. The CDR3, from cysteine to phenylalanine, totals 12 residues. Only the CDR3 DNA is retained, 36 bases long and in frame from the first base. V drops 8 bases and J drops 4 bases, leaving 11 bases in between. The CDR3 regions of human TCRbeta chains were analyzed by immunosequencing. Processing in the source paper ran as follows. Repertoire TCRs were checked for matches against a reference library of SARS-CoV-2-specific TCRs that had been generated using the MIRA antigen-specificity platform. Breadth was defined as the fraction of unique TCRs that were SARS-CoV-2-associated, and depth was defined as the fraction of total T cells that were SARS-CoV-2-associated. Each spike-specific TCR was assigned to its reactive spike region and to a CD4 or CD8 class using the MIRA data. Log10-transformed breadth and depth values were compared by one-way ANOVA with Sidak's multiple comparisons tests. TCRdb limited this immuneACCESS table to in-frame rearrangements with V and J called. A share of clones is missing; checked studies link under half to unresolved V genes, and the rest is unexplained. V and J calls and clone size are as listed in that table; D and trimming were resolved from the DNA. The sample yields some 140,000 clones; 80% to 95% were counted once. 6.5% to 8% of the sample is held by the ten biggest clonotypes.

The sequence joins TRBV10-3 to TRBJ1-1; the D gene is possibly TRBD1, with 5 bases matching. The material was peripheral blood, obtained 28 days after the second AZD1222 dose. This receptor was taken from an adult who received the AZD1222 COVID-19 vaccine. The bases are TGTGCCATCGGCAGGGAGGCCACTGAAGCTTTCTTT. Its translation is CAIGREATEAFF.